This T cell receptor (beta chain) was sequenced in a study of cytomegalovirus exposure and HLA in healthy donors. Study at large: There were approximately 80 million unique TCRs (from HLA-typed donors) in an early data release.

The CDR3 spans 17 residues. Germline CDR1 is SGHRS and CDR2 is YFSETQ. V was clipped by 0 bases and J by 2 bases, with 12 bases between them. Findings of the study overall: The authors later linked a missense DCLRE1C variant to TCR beta V- and J-gene trimming.

The table lists this clone with a count of one. Its antigen is unidentified. In the PCR, 60 Vbeta and 13 Jbeta primers were used. Under the authors' procedure: In a later analysis, the count reached tens of millions of unique TCR beta chains, with roughly 11 million shared. Data came from immunoSEQ multiplex PCR; TCRdb stores just in-frame clones and leaves some out. V, J and clone size were drawn from that table, and D and trimming were deduced from the DNA. Of 45,000 to 70,000 clones listed, around four fifths are singletons. Sequenced: PBMCs. V gene TRBV5-1 combines with J gene TRBJ2-6, with D maybe TRBD2 (6 bases). The receptor's source is a young man in good health and CMV-seronegative. CDR3 coding DNA: TGCGCCAGCAGCTTGGCGGCGGGATCTGCTGGGGCCAACGTCCTGACTTTC. It yields the protein CASSLAAGSAGANVLTF.